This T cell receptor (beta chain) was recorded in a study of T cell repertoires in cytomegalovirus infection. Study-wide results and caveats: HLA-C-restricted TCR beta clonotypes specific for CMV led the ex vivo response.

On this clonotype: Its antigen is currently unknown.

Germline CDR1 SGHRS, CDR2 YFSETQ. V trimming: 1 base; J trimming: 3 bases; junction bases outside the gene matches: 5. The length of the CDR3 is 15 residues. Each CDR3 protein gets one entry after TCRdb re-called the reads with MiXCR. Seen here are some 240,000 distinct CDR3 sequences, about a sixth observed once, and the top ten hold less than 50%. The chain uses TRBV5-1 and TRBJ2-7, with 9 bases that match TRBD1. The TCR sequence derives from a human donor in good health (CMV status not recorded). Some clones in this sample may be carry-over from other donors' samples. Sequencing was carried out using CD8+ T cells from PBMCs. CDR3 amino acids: CASSLTTGGYYEQYF. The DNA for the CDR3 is TGCGCCAGCAGCTTGACTACAGGGGGCTACTACGAGCAGTACTTC.